Here is one TCR beta chain with its context. Its cognate antigen is unknown. The germline CDR1 and CDR2 sequences are KGHDR and SFDVKD. The CDR3 runs to 15 residues. V trimming: 1 base; J trimming: 4 bases; junction bases outside the gene matches: 3. Sequencing was performed with immunoSEQ multiplex PCR; in TCRdb, only in-frame clones are kept and a portion is missing. The sample lists about 110,000 clones, just under 90% occurring once. This sample is part of a study of T cell responses to AZD1222 COVID-19 vaccine. Study outcomes and limitations: Repertoires were obtained only post-peak T cell response. Spike-specific TCRs gained breadth and depth after people received two AZD1222 doses. Spike was spanned by vaccine-associated CD4 TCRs, which were dominant at 160-218 and 743-854. Donors, mostly white British, included more females; clonal diversity was possibly underestimated.

This clonotype originated in an adult in good health. The starting material was peripheral blood, obtained on day 0 of AZD1222 vaccination. V gene TRBV24-1 combines with J gene TRBJ2-7, with 10 positions matching TRBD2. The CDR3 sequence: CATSDFGLAEYEQYF. The DNA of the CDR3 is TGTGCCACCAGTGATTTTGGACTAGCGGAGTACGAGCAGTACTTC.